This T cell receptor beta chain was captured by sequencing in a study of Ad26.COV2.S vaccination and SARS-CoV-2 variants. The method was immunoSEQ multiplex PCR; TCRdb's version includes in-frame clones alone and lacks a portion of them. The sample has around 400,000 clones, 83% seen once; the top ten hold roughly 7.4%. Noted treatment: roughly 20 received Ad26.COV2.S at low or high dose, single or two shots; several received placebo; per-sample allocation not given. It was on day 63 after the first vaccine or placebo injection that samples were taken. The ends were cut back, 7 bases at V and 3 bases at J, with 13 bases in the middle. The CDR3 is 13 amino acids. Looked up from germline, CDR1 is SGHVS and CDR2 is FQNEAQ.

Here the sequenced sample was peripheral blood, taken in a trial of Ad26.COV2.S vaccine versus placebo. The rearrangement joins TRBV7-8 to TRBJ2-7; TRBD2 might be the D (5 bases). The clonotype originates from a person aged 18-60 years who received the Ad26.COV2.S COVID-19 vaccine or a placebo. The CDR3 spells CASTLLGLYEQYF. The CDR3, as DNA: TGTGCCAGCACCCTACTAGGGCTCTACGAGCAGTACTTC.